This T cell receptor (beta chain) originates from a study of T cell responses to AZD1222 COVID-19 vaccine. Deletions cut 1 base from V and 4 bases from J, with 8 bases between. This CDR3 has 15 amino acids. Germline V gene data show CDR1 as MNHEY and CDR2 as SMNVEV (reference sequence). The data were produced by immunoSEQ multiplex PCR, yet TCRdb's version contains in-frame clones alone and is incomplete. Of 95,000 to 100,000 clones in the sample, 85% to 90% were seen once. The sequenced sample was peripheral blood, obtained on day 0 of AZD1222 vaccination. This clonotype was sampled from an adult in good health. The chain is built from TRBV27 and TRBJ1-6; possibly TRBD1 for D (5 bases). CDR3 DNA sequence: TGTGCCAGCAGTTTATTGACAGATTATAATTCACCCCTCCACTTT. This gives the protein CASSLLTDYNSPLHF.